Listed below are T cell receptor beta chains from one sample, sequenced in a study of blood T cell repertoires in COVID-19. Measured with immunoSEQ multiplex PCR; TCRdb has only the in-frame clones, and not every one. Of under 200,000 clones detected, under 85% appear once; the ten largest clones hold 9.8%. Sequenced material: peripheral blood. These TCRs come from a woman older than 75 with acute or convalescent COVID-19. CDR3s include the opening cysteine and the closing phenylalanine or tryptophan. D genes are given only for firm matches. Expanded clones get a size class; other rows say once, few or many, or leave the size out.

J gene: TRBJ1-5; clone size: NA; V gene: TRBV18; D gene: NA; CDR3 DNA: TGTGCCAGCTCACCAACGGGGACTAATCAGCCCCAGCATTTT; CDR3 protein: CASSPTGTNQPQHF
J gene: TRBJ1-2; clone size: NA; V gene: TRBV15; D gene: NA; CDR3 DNA: TGTGCCACCAGCAGATACCGGGGCGGAGGGTATGGCTACACCTTC; CDR3 protein: CATSRYRGGGYGYTF
J gene: TRBJ1-1; clone size: NA; V gene: TRBV5-4; D gene: TRBD1; CDR3 DNA: TGTGCCAGCAGCACCGACAGGGTGTTTGCGGCTGAAGCTTTCTTT; CDR3 protein: CASSTDRVFAAEAFF
J gene: TRBJ1-5; clone size: NA; V gene: TRBV27; D gene: NA; CDR3 DNA: TGTGCCAGCAGTTTATGGGGGGTGGGCAATCAGCCCCAGCATTTT; CDR3 protein: CASSLWGVGNQPQHF
J gene: TRBJ2-4; clone size: NA; V gene: TRBV19; D gene: NA; CDR3 DNA: TGTGCCAGTAGTATGGCAGGGGACATTCAGTACTTC; CDR3 protein: CASSMAGDIQYF
J gene: TRBJ2-5; clone size: NA; V gene: TRBV10-1; D gene: TRBD2; CDR3 DNA: TGCGCCAGCAGTGAGGGTAGCGGGGGCCCAGAGACCCAGTACTTC; CDR3 protein: CASSEGSGGPETQYF
J gene: TRBJ2-4; clone size: NA; V gene: TRBV19; D gene: TRBD1; CDR3 DNA: TGTGCCAGTAGTATTGACCCGGGGCAGGGGGTAGCCAAAAACATTCAGTACTTC; CDR3 protein: CASSIDPGQGVAKNIQYF
J gene: TRBJ2-1; clone size: NA; V gene: TRBV7-9; D gene: NA; CDR3 DNA: TGTGCCAGCAGCAAAGGGACGGGGAGGTGGTTGCCTGAGCAGTTCTTC; CDR3 protein: CASSKGTGRWLPEQFF
J gene: TRBJ1-5; clone size: NA; V gene: TRBV19; D gene: NA; CDR3 DNA: TGTGCCAGTAGTCGGGAGGGGCCCCAGCATTTT; CDR3 protein: CASSREGPQHF
J gene: TRBJ1-5; clone size: NA; V gene: TRBV19; D gene: TRBD1; CDR3 DNA: TGTGCCAGTAGTATAACAGGGGTGGCCAATCAGCCCCAGCATTTT; CDR3 protein: CASSITGVANQPQHF
J gene: TRBJ1-2; clone size: NA; V gene: TRBV6-1; D gene: NA; CDR3 DNA: TGTGCCAGCAGTGAATCTAGGGGCTACACCTTC; CDR3 protein: CASSESRGYTF
J gene: TRBJ1-2; clone size: NA; V gene: TRBV15; D gene: TRBD1; CDR3 DNA: TGTGCCACCAGCAGCGCCGGGACAGGGGGCAGGGGCTACACCTTC; CDR3 protein: CATSSAGTGGRGYTF
J gene: TRBJ2-1; clone size: NA; V gene: TRBV10-3; D gene: TRBD2; CDR3 DNA: TGTGCCATCAGTGAGTCTGTCCGGGAGGCATACAATGAGCAGTTCTTC; CDR3 protein: CAISESVREAYNEQFF
J gene: TRBJ2-7; clone size: once; V gene: TRBV6-2/TRBV6-3; D gene: TRBD1; CDR3 DNA: TGTGCCAGCAGTCCCTCGCAGGGACAGGCCTACGAGCAGTACTTC; CDR3 protein: CASSPSQGQAYEQYF
J gene: TRBJ2-3; clone size: NA; V gene: TRBV2; D gene: NA; CDR3 DNA: TGTGCCAGCATCTACAGGCTAGCGAGCACAGATACGCAGTATTTT; CDR3 protein: CASIYRLASTDTQYF
J gene: TRBJ2-7; clone size: NA; V gene: TRBV6-2/TRBV6-3; D gene: TRBD2; CDR3 DNA: TGTGCCAGCAGCGTTTATAGCGGGGGGCCTACCTACGAGCAGTACTTC; CDR3 protein: CASSVYSGGPTYEQYF
J gene: TRBJ2-3; clone size: NA; V gene: TRBV7-9; D gene: TRBD2; CDR3 DNA: TGTGCCAGCAGCAGAACGGTAGCGGGAGATACGCAGTATTTT; CDR3 protein: CASSRTVAGDTQYF
J gene: TRBJ1-5; clone size: NA; V gene: TRBV5-4; D gene: NA; CDR3 DNA: TGTGCCAGCAGCTTGGGGGGCGGAGGGAGCAATCAGCCCCAGCATTTT; CDR3 protein: CASSLGGGGSNQPQHF
J gene: TRBJ1-1; clone size: NA; V gene: TRBV7-2; D gene: TRBD1; CDR3 DNA: TGTGCCAGCAGCTTAGCAGTGTGGAGACAGGGGTCCCTTTTTACTGAAGCTTTCTTT; CDR3 protein: CASSLAVWRQGSLFTEAFF
J gene: TRBJ2-3; clone size: few; V gene: TRBV7-2; D gene: TRBD2; CDR3 DNA: TGTGCCAGCAGCCCTGGGACTAGCGGGGGGGCTATAGATACGCAGTATTTT; CDR3 protein: CASSPGTSGGAIDTQYF
J gene: TRBJ1-2; clone size: NA; V gene: TRBV4-2; D gene: NA; CDR3 DNA: TGTGCCAGCAGTCTGAACGGTGAACAGGCTTCTGGCTACACCTTC; CDR3 protein: CASSLNGEQASGYTF
J gene: TRBJ1-1; clone size: NA; V gene: TRBV5-4; D gene: NA; CDR3 DNA: TGTGCCAGCAGCTTTGACGGGTACGGAAACACTGAAGCTTTCTTT; CDR3 protein: CASSFDGYGNTEAFF
J gene: TRBJ1-3; clone size: NA; V gene: TRBV19; D gene: NA; CDR3 DNA: TGTGCCAGTAGTATCTACGGGAGCTCTGGAAACACCATATATTTT; CDR3 protein: CASSIYGSSGNTIYF
J gene: TRBJ1-3; clone size: NA; V gene: TRBV5-1; D gene: NA; CDR3 DNA: TGCGCCAGCAGCCCGTCTACCGGGGGGACGTCCTCTGGAAACACCATATATTTT; CDR3 protein: CASSPSTGGTSSGNTIYF
J gene: TRBJ1-4; clone size: NA; V gene: TRBV5-1; D gene: TRBD1; CDR3 DNA: TGCGCCAGCAGCTTGGAGGGGACAGGGCGGGAAAAACTGTTTTTT; CDR3 protein: CASSLEGTGREKLFF
J gene: TRBJ1-1; clone size: NA; V gene: TRBV10-1; D gene: NA; CDR3 DNA: TGCGCCAGCAGTCCGGGGATGAACACTGAAGCTTTCTTT; CDR3 protein: CASSPGMNTEAFF
J gene: TRBJ1-6; clone size: NA; V gene: TRBV6-4; D gene: TRBD1; CDR3 DNA: TGTGCCAGCAGTGAGGGACAGGATAATTCACCCCTCCACTTT; CDR3 protein: CASSEGQDNSPLHF
J gene: TRBJ2-3; clone size: NA; V gene: TRBV7-8; D gene: NA; CDR3 DNA: TGTGCCAGCAGCCAGGGGATTTCCACAGATACGCAGTATTTT; CDR3 protein: CASSQGISTDTQYF
J gene: TRBJ2-2; clone size: NA; V gene: TRBV11-3; D gene: TRBD2; CDR3 DNA: TGTGCCAGCAGCCCGGGGACTAGCGGGGGGAGAAGGACCGGGGAGCTGTTTTTT; CDR3 protein: CASSPGTSGGRRTGELFF
J gene: TRBJ1-5; clone size: NA; V gene: TRBV6-6; D gene: NA; CDR3 DNA: TGTGCCAGCGGAAGGATTCCGGACACCGACAATCAGCCCCAGCATTTT; CDR3 protein: CASGRIPDTDNQPQHF
J gene: TRBJ2-2; clone size: NA; V gene: TRBV30; D gene: NA; CDR3 DNA: TGTGCCTGGACCGGGTACGGGGAGCTGTTTTTT; CDR3 protein: CAWTGYGELFF
J gene: TRBJ1-3; clone size: NA; V gene: TRBV30; D gene: TRBD1; CDR3 DNA: TGTGCCCGGGACTCCGCGGGACAGAGGATGGTACCCCCAGACACCATATATTTT; CDR3 protein: CARDSAGQRMVPPDTIYF
J gene: TRBJ1-2; clone size: once; V gene: TRBV12-3/TRBV12-4; D gene: NA; CDR3 DNA: TGTGCCAGCAGTGGGGGGACGAGGGATGGCTACACCTTC; CDR3 protein: CASSGGTRDGYTF
J gene: TRBJ1-6; clone size: many; V gene: TRBV7-8; D gene: TRBD1; CDR3 DNA: TGTGCCAGCAGCGTAGGACAGGGGGGATATAATTCACCCCTCCACTTT; CDR3 protein: CASSVGQGGYNSPLHF
J gene: TRBJ2-1; clone size: NA; V gene: TRBV4-3; D gene: TRBD1; CDR3 DNA: TGCGCCAGCAGCCGCGGAGTTACAGGGGGCAATGAGCAGTTCTTC; CDR3 protein: CASSRGVTGGNEQFF
J gene: TRBJ1-1; clone size: NA; V gene: TRBV5-1; D gene: TRBD1; CDR3 DNA: TGCGCCAGCACCCTTGGAGGACAGGGTGGAACTGAAGCTTTCTTT; CDR3 protein: CASTLGGQGGTEAFF
J gene: TRBJ1-4; clone size: NA; V gene: TRBV6-5; D gene: NA; CDR3 DNA: TGTGCCAGCAGTTACCGGAGGGGTGAGGAAAAACTGTTTTTT; CDR3 protein: CASSYRRGEEKLFF
J gene: TRBJ1-2; clone size: NA; V gene: TRBV3-1/TRBV3-2; D gene: NA; CDR3 DNA: TGTGCCAGCAGCCCGAGGGGGACGGGCTACACCTTC; CDR3 protein: CASSPRGTGYTF
J gene: TRBJ2-3; clone size: NA; V gene: TRBV11-2; D gene: TRBD1; CDR3 DNA: TGTGCCAGCAGCTTACGGACAGGGGGAGATACGCAGTATTTT; CDR3 protein: CASSLRTGGDTQYF
J gene: TRBJ2-7; clone size: NA; V gene: TRBV27; D gene: TRBD2; CDR3 DNA: TGTGCCAGCAGTCTACTAGCGGGAGGAAGTGAGCAGTACTTC; CDR3 protein: CASSLLAGGSEQYF
J gene: TRBJ2-1; clone size: NA; V gene: TRBV12-3/TRBV12-4; D gene: NA; CDR3 DNA: TGTGCCAGCAGTTATTTGCGAGACAATGAGCAGTTCTTC; CDR3 protein: CASSYLRDNEQFF
J gene: TRBJ2-5; clone size: few; V gene: TRBV11-2; D gene: TRBD2; CDR3 DNA: TGTGCCAGCAGCTTAGGTCTGCTAGCGGGGGGCCAAGAGACCCAGTACTTC; CDR3 protein: CASSLGLLAGGQETQYF
J gene: TRBJ1-2; clone size: NA; V gene: TRBV19; D gene: TRBD1; CDR3 DNA: TGTGCCAGTAGCCGACAGGGGACGTCCTATGGCTACACCTTC; CDR3 protein: CASSRQGTSYGYTF
J gene: TRBJ2-7; clone size: NA; V gene: TRBV3-1/TRBV3-2; D gene: TRBD2; CDR3 DNA: TGTGCCAGCAGCCAATTTGGACTAGCGGGAGGCAGCGAGCAGTACTTC; CDR3 protein: CASSQFGLAGGSEQYF
J gene: TRBJ2-7; clone size: NA; V gene: TRBV7-2; D gene: TRBD1; CDR3 DNA: TGTGCCAGCAGCTCCGGGGGACAGGGGTCCCACGAGCAGTACTTC; CDR3 protein: CASSSGGQGSHEQYF